This is a list of T cell receptor beta chains from one sample in a study of T cell clonotyping in hematopoietic cell transplantation. Sequencing used immunoSEQ multiplex PCR; TCRdb keeps in-frame clones, though not all of them. Counted here are approximately 20,000 clones, more than 70% occurring once; the ten biggest clones make up approximately 8%. The specimen comprised peripheral blood mononuclear cells, sampled before stem cell transplant. The source is a man between 50 and 59 years old with acute myeloid leukemia. Some clones in this sample may be carry-over from other donors' samples. Both conserved end residues are part of each CDR3. The D gene is left open where the match is weak. Only some rows state a clone size, as once, few, many or a class for expanded clones.

d_gene: .; abundance: .; j_gene: TRBJ1-5; v_gene: TRBV6-6; CDR3aa: CASSYSADYQPQHF; CDR3nt: TGTGCCAGCAGTTACTCCGCCGACTATCAGCCCCAGCATTTT
d_gene: .; abundance: .; j_gene: TRBJ1-1; v_gene: TRBV19; CDR3aa: CASSITGPDTEAFF; CDR3nt: TGTGCCAGTAGTATTACAGGGCCCGACACTGAAGCTTTCTTT
d_gene: .; abundance: .; j_gene: TRBJ1-1; v_gene: TRBV7-9; CDR3aa: CASSLGGRLNTEAFF; CDR3nt: TGTGCCAGCAGCTTAGGTGGCAGATTGAACACTGAAGCTTTCTTT
d_gene: TRBD2; abundance: .; j_gene: TRBJ2-1; v_gene: TRBV9; CDR3aa: CASSVDPGLAYNEQFF; CDR3nt: TGTGCCAGCAGCGTAGATCCGGGACTAGCCTACAATGAGCAGTTCTTC
d_gene: .; abundance: .; j_gene: TRBJ2-2; v_gene: TRBV7-9; CDR3aa: CASSFSSHGNGELFF; CDR3nt: TGTGCCAGCAGCTTCAGCTCGCACGGTAACGGGGAGCTGTTTTTT
d_gene: .; abundance: once; j_gene: TRBJ2-5; v_gene: TRBV6-6; CDR3aa: CASSFGQGEETQYF; CDR3nt: TGTGCCAGCAGTTTCGGGCAGGGCGAGGAGACCCAGTACTTC
d_gene: .; abundance: .; j_gene: TRBJ2-5; v_gene: TRBV27; CDR3aa: CASSWQETQYF; CDR3nt: TGTGCCAGCAGTTGGCAAGAGACCCAGTACTTC
d_gene: TRBD1; abundance: .; j_gene: TRBJ1-4; v_gene: TRBV11-2; CDR3aa: CASSPGQTNEKLFF; CDR3nt: TGTGCCAGCAGCCCGGGACAGACTAATGAAAAACTGTTTTTT
d_gene: .; abundance: once; j_gene: TRBJ1-2; v_gene: TRBV4-3; CDR3aa: CASSQSAWGDGAGYTF; CDR3nt: TGCGCCAGCAGCCAATCGGCCTGGGGAGATGGCGCGGGCTACACCTTC
d_gene: .; abundance: .; j_gene: TRBJ1-2; v_gene: TRBV6-5; CDR3aa: CASSYSSSVLNYGYTF; CDR3nt: TGTGCCAGCAGTTACTCGAGTTCGGTCCTTAACTATGGCTACACCTTC
d_gene: .; abundance: .; j_gene: TRBJ2-1; v_gene: TRBV29-1; CDR3aa: CSVEGWHSYNEQFF; CDR3nt: TGCAGCGTGGAAGGGTGGCACTCCTACAATGAGCAGTTCTTC
d_gene: .; abundance: .; j_gene: TRBJ2-4; v_gene: TRBV5-6; CDR3aa: CASSDDREGIQYF; CDR3nt: TGTGCCAGCAGCGACGACAGGGAGGGCATTCAGTACTTC
d_gene: TRBD1; abundance: once; j_gene: TRBJ1-2; v_gene: TRBV7-9; CDR3aa: CASSPPTGDVYTF; CDR3nt: TGTGCCAGCAGCCCACCTACAGGGGATGTCTACACCTTC
d_gene: .; abundance: .; j_gene: TRBJ1-6; v_gene: TRBV7-9; CDR3aa: CASSPGTVMNSPLHF; CDR3nt: TGTGCCAGCAGCCCCGGGACGGTTATGAATTCACCCCTCCACTTT
d_gene: .; abundance: .; j_gene: TRBJ1-1; v_gene: TRBV15; CDR3aa: CATSRGSRVWEDTEAFF; CDR3nt: TGTGCCACCAGCAGAGGGAGCCGGGTGTGGGAGGACACTGAAGCTTTCTTT
d_gene: TRBD2; abundance: .; j_gene: TRBJ2-2; v_gene: TRBV7-2; CDR3aa: CASSLAVAGGRTGELFF; CDR3nt: TGTGCCAGCAGCTTAGCGGTAGCGGGGGGCCGAACCGGGGAGCTGTTTTTT
d_gene: .; abundance: .; j_gene: TRBJ2-1; v_gene: TRBV7-8; CDR3aa: CASTRQRSSYNEQFF; CDR3nt: TGTGCCAGCACCCGACAAAGAAGCTCCTACAATGAGCAGTTCTTC
d_gene: TRBD1; abundance: .; j_gene: TRBJ1-1; v_gene: TRBV4-1; CDR3aa: CASSQASTGPAEAFF; CDR3nt: TGCGCCAGCAGCCAAGCCTCGACAGGGCCGGCTGAAGCTTTCTTT
d_gene: .; abundance: .; j_gene: TRBJ1-1; v_gene: TRBV28; CDR3aa: CASSFGGWTEAFF; CDR3nt: TGTGCCAGCAGTTTCGGGGGTTGGACTGAAGCTTTCTTT
d_gene: TRBD1; abundance: .; j_gene: TRBJ2-7; v_gene: TRBV5-6; CDR3aa: CASSSGQGSEQYF; CDR3nt: TGTGCCAGCAGCTCGGGACAGGGCTCCGAGCAGTACTTC
d_gene: .; abundance: .; j_gene: TRBJ1-1; v_gene: TRBV7-8; CDR3aa: CASARSEGRGTEAFF; CDR3nt: TGTGCCAGCGCCCGATCCGAGGGTCGGGGCACTGAAGCTTTCTTT
d_gene: .; abundance: once; j_gene: TRBJ1-2; v_gene: TRBV30; CDR3aa: CAWSSRRADYGYTF; CDR3nt: TGTGCCTGGAGTTCGCGCAGGGCCGACTATGGCTACACCTTC
d_gene: TRBD2; abundance: .; j_gene: TRBJ2-3; v_gene: TRBV4-3; CDR3aa: CASSRTSGGTDTQYF; CDR3nt: TGCGCCAGCAGCCGGACTAGCGGGGGCACAGATACGCAGTATTTT
d_gene: .; abundance: .; j_gene: TRBJ1-1; v_gene: TRBV5-1; CDR3aa: CASSQALGREAFF; CDR3nt: TGCGCCAGCAGCCAGGCCTTGGGGCGTGAAGCTTTCTTT
d_gene: .; abundance: .; j_gene: TRBJ2-7; v_gene: TRBV5-6; CDR3aa: CASSPGTYEQYF; CDR3nt: TGTGCCAGCAGCCCCGGGACCTACGAGCAGTACTTC
d_gene: TRBD2; abundance: .; j_gene: TRBJ2-7; v_gene: TRBV27; CDR3aa: CASSFLAGTSSYEQYF; CDR3nt: TGTGCCAGCAGTTTTCTAGCGGGGACGAGCTCCTACGAGCAGTACTTC